The next 14 T cell receptor beta chains were all read from a single sample in a study of T cells in Graves' hyperthyroidism and ophthalmopathy. RNA transcripts gave rise to amplified TCR beta CDR3 regions. A first-round RT-PCR of the TCR CDR3 used the HTBI primer set. TCRdb re-derived calls from the multiplex PCR reads in MiXCR, one entry per CDR3 protein. The sample carries 450,000 to 500,000 distinct CDR3 sequences, under 25% recorded once. Sequencing used blood. These receptors were taken from a woman in her sixties or seventies with Graves' ophthalmopathy.

With respect to this clonotype: One end of the junction fails to match germline, which may point to a read error. The chain has TRBV12-3 or TRBV12-4 and TRBJ1-2; tentatively, D is TRBD1 (5 bases). CDR3 length: 13 residues. The CDR3 coding sequence is TGTGCCAGCAGCTCCGGGGGGTGGCATGGCCACACCTTC. It specifies CASSSGGWHGHTF.

This clonotype was recorded many times. The chain combines TRBV11-2 with TRBJ2-1; the D gene is possibly TRBD1 (5 bases). Germline V CDR1 and CDR2: SGHAT, FQNNGV. The CDR3 is 14 amino acids. V shed 5 bases and J shed 4 bases, with 12 bases lying between them. The CDR3 is CASSGATRYNEQFF. DNA of the CDR3: TGTGCCAGCAGCGGGGCAACTCGATACAATGAGCAGTTCTTC.

This clonotype has a handful of counts. This chain joins TRBV6-1 and TRBJ2-7; D tentatively fits TRBD1 or TRBD2 (5 bases each). The CDR3 spans 14 residues. Trimming shortened V by 6 bases and J by 5 bases, and 17 bases separated the two germline ends. The V gene's germline CDR1 is MNHNS and CDR2 SASEGT. CDR3 nucleotides: TGTGCCAGCAGAGGATGGGGACGGAGCGACGAGCAGTACTTC. This encodes CASRGWGRSDEQYF.

This clonotype appeared many times. This chain uses TRBV12-3 or TRBV12-4 with TRBJ2-1; 15 bases are shared with TRBD2. The CDR3 runs 18 residues. The V gene end was trimmed by 3 bases and the J gene end by 5 bases; junction bases not matched to a gene: 8. CDR3 protein: CASSLGIGLAGGNNEQFF. The CDR3, as DNA: TGTGCCAGCAGTTTGGGAATTGGACTAGCGGGAGGGAACAATGAGCAGTTCTTC.

This clonotype has just a few counts. This sequence joins TRBV6-1 and TRBJ2-7; 8 bases match TRBD2. Per germline, CDR1 MNHNS and CDR2 SASEGT. The J segment lost 0 bases and the V segment lost 6 bases, leaving 7 bases of the junction unmatched. This CDR3 comprises 15 residues. The CDR3 nucleotides are TGTGCCAGCAGCCGTACTAGCGGACGCTCCTACGAGCAGTACTTC. Amino acid sequence: CASSRTSGRSYEQYF.

V is TRBV5-4 and J is TRBJ2-7; TRBD1 matches 7 bases. This CDR3 spans 14 amino acids. V lost 2 bases and J lost 2; bases outside the gene matches: 4. CDR1 is SGHNT, CDR2 YYREEE, per germline (reference sequence). CDR3 nucleotide sequence: TGTGCCAGCAGCTTACCCGACAGGGCCTACGAGCAGTACTTC. This gives the protein CASSLPDRAYEQYF.

The V gene is TRBV6-1, the J gene TRBJ1-1; 9 nucleotides agree with TRBD1. V dropped 8 bases and J dropped 5; count of bases not matched to a gene: 9. CDR3 length: 14 amino acids. The V gene's germline CDR1 is MNHNS and CDR2 SASEGT. The CDR3 here is CASSRDRARTEAFF. The DNA of the CDR3 is TGTGCCAGCTCCCGGGACAGGGCGAGGACTGAAGCTTTCTTT.

This clonotype was seen a handful of times. As DNA, the CDR3 is TGTGCCAGTAAGGCCCAGCCCGGGGAGCTGTTTTTT. Residues: CASKAQPGELFF. The chain joins TRBV19 to TRBJ2-2; D is uncertain. This CDR3 comprises 12 residues. In germline, CDR1 is LNHDA, CDR2 SQIVND (reference sequence). V lost 7 bases to trimming and J lost 6 bases, with 9 bases between them.

To note about this clonotype: This may be a read error, as it is one base from a much larger clone. This chain connects TRBV2 to TRBJ1-2; 7 nucleotides align to TRBD1. This CDR3 comprises 14 residues. V was pared by 5 bases and J by 6 bases, with 9 bases of the junction left unmatched. Germline V gene sequence: CDR1 SNHLY, CDR2 FYNNEI. CDR3 sequence: CASSSDRASHGYTF. The CDR3 DNA reads as TGTGCCAGCAGTTCTGACAGGGCCAGCCATGGCTACACCTTC.

This chain links TRBV5-4 with TRBJ1-1; D perhaps matches TRBD1 (6 bases). The V gene lost 0 bases and the J gene lost 4 bases, with 13 bases spanning the gap. CDR1 and CDR2 (germline): SGHNT, YYREEE (reference sequence). The CDR3 has 15 residues. CDR3: CASSLGSGVSTEAFF. As DNA, the CDR3 is TGTGCCAGCAGCTTGGGCTCAGGGGTGAGCACTGAAGCTTTCTTT.

This clonotype was seen a handful of times. The CDR3 loop is CASSSDPYNSPLHF. CDR3 nucleotide sequence: TGTGCCAGCAGCTCGGACCCCTATAATTCACCCCTCCACTTT. The gene calls are TRBV7-3 and TRBJ1-6; D is ambiguous. The CDR3 spans 14 residues. CDR1 and CDR2 (germline): SGHTA, FQGTGA. Trimming removed 4 bases at V and 2 bases at J, with 6 bases between.

This clonotype was detected many times. The genes are TRBV18 and TRBJ2-2; 8 nucleotides line up with TRBD2. The CDR3 is 14 residues long. Germline CDR1 is KGHSH and CDR2 is LQKENI. V was clipped by 4 bases and J by 3 bases; unmatched bases: 1. The CDR3 sequence: CASSLAGYTGELFF. Written as DNA, the CDR3 is TGTGCCAGCTCACTAGCGGGATACACCGGGGAGCTGTTTTTT.

This chain connects TRBV28 to TRBJ2-3, with D perhaps TRBD2 (6 bases). The CDR3 is 14 residues long. Germline V gives CDR1 MDHEN, CDR2 SYDVKM. V lost 5 bases and J 2 bases, leaving 11 bases between the germline ends. CDR3 in DNA: TGTGCCAGCAGTCCCGGGGACTTCACAGATACGCAGTATTTT. Amino acids: CASSPGDFTDTQYF.

The V and J genes are TRBV12-3 or TRBV12-4 and TRBJ2-1; D gene ambiguous. Deletions cut 4 bases from V and 5 bases from J, with 9 bases between. The CDR3 runs 13 residues. The DNA for the CDR3 is TGTGCCAGCAGTTGGACCGAGGACAATGAGCAGTTCTTC. Translating it yields CASSWTEDNEQFF.